Below, 29 T cell receptor beta chains from the same sample are listed, as sequenced in a study of blood T cell repertoires in COVID-19. Method: immunoSEQ multiplex PCR; TCRdb's copy keeps in-frame clones and lacks some. The sample lists more than 150,000 clones, approximately 87% occurring once. The sequenced material came from peripheral blood. These receptors were taken from a woman in her sixties or seventies with acute or convalescent COVID-19.

V is TRBV5-6 and J is TRBJ2-5, with 9 positions matching TRBD2. The CDR3 has 15 amino acids. Germline V lookup: CDR1 SGHDT, CDR2 YYEEEE. V lost 2 bases and J lost 1; bases outside the gene matches: 3. The CDR3 nucleotides read TGTGCCAGCAGCTTCCAACTAGCGGGCCAAGAGACCCAGTACTTC. It codes for CASSFQLAGQETQYF.

This chain links TRBV9 with TRBJ2-1; D gene unclear. Germline V gives CDR1 SGDLS, CDR2 YYNGEE. The CDR3 sequence is 11 residues long. With 1 base removed from V and 7 bases from J, the gap between germline ends came to 3 bases. The CDR3 DNA is TGTGCCAGCAGCGTACTAAATGAGCAGTTCTTC. Translating it yields CASSVLNEQFF.

The rearrangement links TRBV5-5 to TRBJ2-5; TRBD1 is a possible D gene (6 bases). Trimming took off 4 bases at V and 7 bases at J, with 17 bases between the two ends. The CDR3 runs to 14 residues. CDR1 SGHKS and CDR2 YYEKEE come from the germline V gene (reference sequence). For the CDR3, the DNA is TGTGCCAGCAGCCGAGCGACAGGCCGGGCGACCCAGTACTTC. Translation gives CASSRATGRATQYF. Full variable domain (rest looked up from reference TRBV5-5 and TRBJ2-5): DAGVTQSPTHLIKTRGQQVTLRCSPISGHKSVSWYQQVLGQGPQFIFQYYEKEERGRGNFPDRFSARQFPNYSSELNVNALLLGDSALYLCASSRATGRATQYFGPGTRLLVL.

This rearrangement joins TRBV7-3 to TRBJ2-1; TRBD2 matches 9 bases. Germline assignment: CDR1 SGHTA and CDR2 FQGTGA. The CDR3 length is 14 residues. V shed 5 bases, J shed 6 bases, and the junction held 5 bases outside the gene matches. This CDR3 reads CASSPGTSSNEQFF. The CDR3 DNA follows: TGTGCCAGCAGCCCCGGGACTAGCAGCAATGAGCAGTTCTTC.

This clone was observed once. V usage is TRBV24-1 and J usage is TRBJ2-3; TRBD1 matches at 8 bases. The CDR3 contains 15 residues. The V gene end was trimmed by 3 bases and the J gene end by 2 bases; junction bases not matched to a gene: 3. Per the germline V gene, CDR1 is KGHDR and CDR2 is SFDVKD. CDR3 DNA: TGTGCCACCAGTGATCCGACAGGGGCCACAGATACGCAGTATTTT. It encodes CATSDPTGATDTQYF.

This clone was counted only a few times. This rearrangement joins TRBV27 to TRBJ2-3; 11 nucleotides align to TRBD2. Germline lookup yields CDR1 MNHEY and CDR2 SMNVEV (reference sequence). The CDR3 is 15 amino acids. With 4 bases clipped from V and 4 bases from J, the junction kept 4 bases outside the gene matches. The CDR3 here is CASSYGTSGSDTQYF. CDR3 DNA sequence: TGTGCCAGCAGTTACGGGACTAGCGGTTCAGATACGCAGTATTTT.

The rearrangement joins TRBV28 to TRBJ2-1; D unresolved. CDR3 size: 14 residues. The germline gives CDR1 MDHEN, CDR2 SYDVKM. The V end lost 6 bases, the J end lost 2 bases, and 11 bases lay between the germline ends. CDR3 DNA: TGTGCCAGCAGCCCCGATACTACCTACAATGAGCAGTTCTTC. Translation gives CASSPDTTYNEQFF.

This sequence joins TRBV24-1 and TRBJ2-1; 7 bases are a match to TRBD2. This CDR3 has 14 amino acids. Per the germline V gene, CDR1 is KGHDR and CDR2 is SFDVKD. V shed 4 bases and J 7 bases; nucleotides not matched to a gene: 6. The CDR3 nucleotides are TGTGCCACCAGTGACCGGGACTACCGTAATGAGCAGTTCTTC. It encodes CATSDRDYRNEQFF.

The rearrangement links TRBV7-9 to TRBJ1-1, with 10 bases that match TRBD1. V was clipped by 5 bases and J by 6 bases; unmatched bases: 9. The germline V gene has CDR1 SEHNR and CDR2 FQNEAQ (reference sequence). This CDR3 comprises 15 residues. CDR3 sequence reads: CASSRPPDRGPEAFF. The CDR3 nucleotides read TGTGCCAGCAGCCGACCCCCCGACAGGGGGCCTGAAGCTTTCTTT.

V usage is TRBV7-9 and J usage is TRBJ1-5; no reliable D call. Trimming shortened V by 0 bases and J by 0 bases, and 6 bases separated the two germline ends. The CDR3 runs to 15 residues. Germline V gene sequence: CDR1 SEHNR, CDR2 FQNEAQ (reference sequence). CDR3 DNA: TGTGCCAGCAGCTTAGCAGGGAGTAGCAATCAGCCCCAGCATTTT. Protein product: CASSLAGSSNQPQHF. The whole variable domain, filled in from reference TRBV7-9 and TRBJ1-5, reads DTGVSQNPRHKITKRGQNVTFRCDPISEHNRLYWYRQTLGQGPEFLTYFQNEAQLEKSRLLSDRFSAERPKGSFSTLEIQRTEQGDSAMYLCASSLAGSSNQPQHFGDGTRLSIL.

The genes are TRBV6-2 or TRBV6-3 and TRBJ1-6; D is undetermined. Germline CDR1 is MNHEY and CDR2 is SVGEGT. The ends were cut back, 6 bases at V and 10 bases at J, with 22 bases in the middle. This CDR3 has 16 amino acids. CDR3 DNA sequence: TGTGCCAGCAGCCCGCTCACGGGAGGCCTCCGATCACCCCTCCACTTT. Translation: CASSPLTGGLRSPLHF.

This chain links TRBV23-1 with TRBJ1-1, with 8 bases lining up with TRBD1. Being an ORF, TRBV23-1 has a function that is uncertain. This CDR3 comprises 15 residues. The ends lost 9 bases at V and 0 bases at J; junction bases unmatched: 9. The CDR3 coding sequence is TGCGCCAGACCGTACACAGGGGGAATGAACACTGAAGCTTTCTTT. Translation gives CARPYTGGMNTEAFF.

V is TRBV18 and J is TRBJ1-1; D perhaps matches TRBD1 (5 bases). Per germline, CDR1 KGHSH and CDR2 LQKENI. The CDR3 covers 14 residues. Trimming cost V 6 bases and J 6 bases, with 17 bases left between them. The CDR3 loop reads CASSPTSDNPEAFF. Here the CDR3 DNA reads TGTGCCAGCTCGCCAACCTCGGACAACCCTGAAGCTTTCTTT. The full variable domain, its missing parts supplied by reference TRBV18 and TRBJ1-1, is NAGVMQNPRHLVRRRGQEARLRCSPMKGHSHVYWYRQLPEEGLKFMVYLQKENIIDESGMPKERFSAEFPKEGPSILRIQQVVRGDSAAYFCASSPTSDNPEAFFGQGTRLTVV.

V is TRBV3-1 (or the pseudogene TRBV3-2) and J is TRBJ2-3; TRBD2 aligns across 10 bases. Germline lookup yields CDR1 LGHDT and CDR2 YNNKEL (reference sequence). The CDR3 contains 16 residues. Trimming took 3 bases from V and 2 from J; bases not matched to a gene: 5. The DNA for the CDR3 is TGTGCCAGCAGCCATATGAGCGGGGGGGCCACAGATACGCAGTATTTT. Protein product: CASSHMSGGATDTQYF.

The rearrangement links TRBV7-2 to TRBJ2-1; 8 bases fit TRBD2. Germline V lookup: CDR1 SGHTA, CDR2 FQGNSA. CDR3 length: 15 residues. The V gene end was trimmed by 5 bases and the J gene end by 1 base; junction bases not matched to a gene: 4. The CDR3 bases are TGTGCCAGCAGCCGGAGCGGGGGATCCTACAATGAGCAGTTCTTC. Translation: CASSRSGGSYNEQFF.

The rearrangement joins TRBV19 to TRBJ1-5; 9 nucleotides match TRBD1. V lost 3 bases and J lost 7; bases outside the gene matches: 7. The CDR3 totals 15 residues. The germline gives CDR1 LNHDA, CDR2 SQIVND (reference sequence). This CDR3 is CASSISGTGWQPQHF. CDR3 nucleotide sequence: TGTGCCAGTAGTATTTCCGGGACAGGGTGGCAGCCCCAGCATTTT.

The chain employs TRBV4-1 and TRBJ2-3; the match to TRBD1 covers 9 bases. V dropped 1 base and J dropped 5; count of bases not matched to a gene: 7. This CDR3 region has 16 residues. The germline CDR1 and CDR2 sequences are MGHRA and YSYEKL. The CDR3 sequence: CASSQVWTGERDTQYF. In nucleotides, the CDR3 is TGCGCCAGCAGCCAAGTTTGGACAGGGGAACGAGATACGCAGTATTTT.

Turning to this clone: This sample also contains other DNA sequences that code for the same CDR3. The CDR3 sequence: CASSLEAGGLGHYGYTF. The CDR3 nucleotides read TGTGCCAGCAGCCTAGAGGCAGGGGGCCTTGGCCACTATGGCTACACCTTC. The genes are TRBV7-2 and TRBJ1-2; TRBD1 aligns across 8 bases. Losses at the gene ends were 5 bases for V and 3 bases for J; bases not matched to a gene: 14. Germline V gene data show CDR1 as SGHTA and CDR2 as FQGNSA. The CDR3 extends over 17 amino acids.

V is TRBV12-3 or TRBV12-4 and J is TRBJ1-5; D possibly corresponds to TRBD1 (5 bases). V lost 6 bases to trimming and J lost 7 bases, with 13 bases between them. The CDR3 runs to 13 residues. CDR3 region: CASRAGRQQPQHF. CDR3 sequence (DNA): TGTGCCAGCAGAGCAGGGAGGCAGCAGCCCCAGCATTTT.

This chain uses TRBV30 with TRBJ2-5; a possible D gene is TRBD2 (5 bases). This CDR3 comprises 12 residues. Trimming pared 3 bases from V and 7 bases from J, leaving 12 bases between. CDR1 is GTSNPN and CDR2 is SVGIG in the germline V gene (reference sequence). In DNA form, the CDR3 reads TGTGCCTGGAGACTCCCCCTAGCGACCCAGTACTTC. It codes for CAWRLPLATQYF.

This chain joins TRBV6-6 and TRBJ2-2, with a possible D match to TRBD2 (6 bases). Trimming removed 0 bases at V and 4 bases at J, with 6 bases between. This CDR3 is 14 amino acids long. Germline V lookup: CDR1 MNHNY, CDR2 SVGAGI (reference sequence). CDR3 sequence (DNA): TGTGCCAGCAGTTACTCGGGAGGCACCGGGGAGCTGTTTTTT. Amino acid sequence: CASSYSGGTGELFF.

This clone was detected only a few times. This sequence joins TRBV7-8 and TRBJ1-1; the D gene is possibly TRBD1 (6 bases). The CDR3 contains 15 residues. V was trimmed by 2 bases and J by 1 base, leaving 11 bases between them. Germline loops: CDR1 SGHVS, CDR2 FQNEAQ. The CDR3 region has the DNA TGTGCCAGCAGCTTATTGCAGGGGCAGAACACTGAAGCTTTCTTT. This gives the protein CASSLLQGQNTEAFF.

This sequence joins TRBV19 and TRBJ1-4; D possibly corresponds to TRBD1 (5 bases). The CDR3 extends over 14 amino acids. Germline V gene data show CDR1 as LNHDA and CDR2 as SQIVND (reference sequence). The germline V and J ends were trimmed by 10 bases and 8 bases, with 20 bases remaining between them. Written as DNA, the CDR3 is TGTGCCACCTGCTCGGGGCAGGGAGGCGAAAAACTGTTTTTT. This translates into CATCSGQGGEKLFF.

This sequence joins TRBV28 and TRBJ1-4; 8 bases are a match to TRBD1. The germline V gene encodes CDR1 MDHEN and CDR2 SYDVKM. With V trimmed by 9 bases and J by 6 bases, 6 bases remained unmatched. The CDR3 consists of 13 residues. CDR3 sequence reads: CASRQGNHEKLFF. In DNA, the CDR3 is TGTGCCAGTCGACAGGGGAACCATGAAAAACTGTTTTTT.

The rearrangement uses TRBV24-1 and TRBJ2-7; 14 bases are shared with TRBD2. Losses at the gene ends were 3 bases for V and 4 bases for J; bases not matched to a gene: 4. CDR3 length equals 16 residues. Germline V CDR1 and CDR2: KGHDR, SFDVKD. CDR3 in amino acids: CATSDRGLAGAYEQYF. CDR3 sequence (DNA): TGTGCCACCAGTGATCGGGGACTAGCGGGAGCTTACGAGCAGTACTTC.

J is TRBJ2-7 and V is TRBV6-5, with 7 nucleotides matching TRBD1. In germline, CDR1 is MNHEY, CDR2 SVGAGI. With V trimmed by 4 bases and J by 3 bases, 6 bases remained unmatched. The CDR3 has 14 amino acids. CDR3 region: CASSSRQGVYEQYF. The CDR3 region has the DNA TGTGCCAGCAGTTCCCGCCAGGGGGTCTACGAGCAGTACTTC.

This chain connects TRBV10-2 to TRBJ1-3, with 8 bases lining up with TRBD1. The germline V gene has CDR1 WSHSY and CDR2 SAAADI. The length of the CDR3 is 17 residues. J lost 0 bases, V lost 5 bases, and 9 bases had no gene match. CDR3 residues: CASSPPRTGNSGNTIYF. CDR3 nucleotide sequence: TGCGCCAGCAGTCCCCCGCGGACAGGGAACTCTGGAAACACCATATATTTT.

This clone was found once. This chain links TRBV19 with TRBJ2-2; maybe TRBD1 (5 bases). The germline CDR1 and CDR2 sequences are LNHDA and SQIVND (reference sequence). CDR3 size: 17 residues. Trimming pared 9 bases from V and 1 base from J, leaving 21 bases between. CDR3 residues: CASRLPPDTRNTGELFF. The CDR3 DNA reads as TGTGCCAGCCGATTACCGCCGGACACACGGAACACCGGGGAGCTGTTTTTT.

The rearrangement links TRBV20-1 to TRBJ2-2; the D gene is possibly TRBD1 (5 bases). This CDR3 has 13 amino acids. The germline V gene encodes CDR1 DFQATT and CDR2 SNEGSKA (reference sequence). Trimming cost V 3 bases and J 5 bases, with 10 bases left between them. The CDR3 region is CSASRQPTGELFF. CDR3 nucleotide sequence: TGCAGTGCTAGTCGACAGCCAACCGGGGAGCTGTTTTTT.